This TCR beta chain was identified in a study of blood T cell repertoires in COVID-19. The wider study: COVID-19 samples collected from the United States, Italy and Spain covered acute and convalescent phases. T cells, B-cell-depleted T cells, or PBMCs provided the cDNA or gDNA that served as material.

Some clones are missing from TCRdb's copy, which holds only in-frame ones; the method was immunoSEQ multiplex PCR. The sample includes approximately 76,000 clones, roughly 85% of them seen just once. This CDR3 is 14 amino acids long. V was clipped by 4 bases and J by 3 bases; unmatched bases: 5. Per germline, CDR1 SNHLY and CDR2 FYNNEI. Sequenced sample: peripheral blood. The chain recombines TRBV2 with TRBJ1-2; the match to TRBD1 covers 7 bases. The origin of this receptor is a human donor in a cohort sampled during active COVID-19. The chain's CDR3 is CASSGQTGYYGYTF. The CDR3 nucleotides read TGTGCCAGCAGTGGGCAGACAGGGTACTATGGCTACACCTTC.